The 11 T cell receptor beta chains below all came from one sample that was sequenced in a study of metastatic and nonmetastatic thyroid tumors (dated by TCRdb to 2018 to 2021). None of the patients had been given any treatment before thyroid surgery. The library was made by PCR. TCRdb lists the instrument as Illumina HiSeq 4000. The public reads were run again by TCRdb, first through fastp at Q25 and then through MiXCR, and only productive beta chains were kept. Across this sample there are about 34,000 clones, with about a third seen only once. Together, the top ten hold approximately 22% of the sample. Material: tumor tissue. Receptors originate from a female donor with papillary thyroid cancer or a benign thyroid nodule (not recorded which). Some clones in this sample may be carry-over from other donors' samples.

The V and J genes are TRBV27 and TRBJ2-3, with 7 bases fitting TRBD1. The CDR3 spans 15 residues. From germline, CDR1 is MNHEY and CDR2 SMNVEV (reference sequence). With 5 bases clipped from V and 4 bases from J, the junction kept 9 bases outside the gene matches. In DNA, the CDR3 is TGTGCCAGCAGTCCGACAGGGTCGGAGGCAGATACGCAGTATTTT. Translated: CASSPTGSEADTQYF.

The chain uses TRBV4-2 and TRBJ1-6; possible D gene TRBD1, 5 bases. The CDR3 has 16 residues. The V gene lost 4 bases and the J gene lost 5 bases, with 15 bases spanning the gap. From germline, CDR1 is LGHNA and CDR2 YNFKEQ. The CDR3, as DNA: TGTGCCAGCAGCCGACTCCAGGGTAATAATAATTCACCCCTCCACTTT. Translation: CASSRLQGNNNSPLHF.

The sample holds many counts of this clone. The chain is built from TRBV19 and TRBJ2-3; D perhaps matches TRBD1 (6 bases). Germline-derived CDR1 and CDR2 are LNHDA and SQIVND (reference sequence). The CDR3 length is 13 residues. Trimming took 10 bases from V and 4 from J, leaving 15 bases between them. CDR3 sequence (DNA): TGTGCCACCAGTAGGGGGTTGGCAGATACGCAGTATTTT. Its protein product is CATSRGLADTQYF.

With regard to this clone: A read error may explain this, as a much larger clone is one base away. The chain is built from TRBV6-5 and TRBJ1-3; 10 bases agree with TRBD1. This CDR3 contains 17 residues. CDR1 and CDR2 from the germline V gene are MNHEY and SVGAGI. As DNA, the CDR3 is TGTGCCTGCAGTTACTCGGTGGGACAGGGGAAAGGAAACACCATATATTTT. It specifies CACSYSVGQGKGNTIYF.

The chain couples TRBV6-2 or TRBV6-3 to TRBJ2-3; the D gene is possibly TRBD2 (6 bases). CDR1 and CDR2 from the germline V gene are MNHEY and SVGEGT. With 2 bases removed from V and 5 bases from J, the gap between germline ends came to 14 bases. This CDR3 region has 15 residues. CDR3 sequence (DNA): TGTGCCAGCAGTTACGCCCCGGCGGGGAGAGATACGCAGTATTTT. Translated: CASSYAPAGRDTQYF.

J is TRBJ2-5 and V is TRBV20-1; D may be TRBD1 (6 bases). The V gene lost 3 bases and the J gene lost 1 base, with 15 bases spanning the gap. Germline V gene data show CDR1 as DFQATT and CDR2 as SNEGSKA (reference sequence). This CDR3 is built from 15 residues. CDR3 in amino acids: CSASPLWGPQETQYF. Written as DNA, the CDR3 is TGCAGTGCTAGCCCCCTATGGGGGCCCCAAGAGACCCAGTACTTC.

This clone showed up just a few times. The rearrangement uses TRBV6-5 and TRBJ1-2; TRBD1 is a possible D gene (5 bases). CDR1 and CDR2 (germline): MNHEY, SVGAGI. This CDR3 has 15 residues. With 0 bases removed from V and 4 bases from J, the gap between germline ends came to 12 bases. In nucleotides, the CDR3 is TGTGCCAGCAGTTACTCGACAGCCGGGGGCTATGGCTACACCTTC. Protein product: CASSYSTAGGYGYTF.

The chain uses TRBV24-1 and TRBJ2-7; D gene unclear. V was trimmed by 5 bases and J by 4 bases, leaving 14 bases between them. Germline CDR1 KGHDR, CDR2 SFDVKD. The CDR3 is made up of 14 amino acids. CDR3 nucleotide sequence: TGTGCCACCAGTGCCTCCACAGAAACTTACGAGCAGTACTTC. Amino acids: CATSASTETYEQYF.

This clone is medium-sized (0.01 to 0.1%) within its sample. This rearrangement joins TRBV2 to TRBJ2-2; TRBD1 or TRBD2 may be the D gene (5 bases each). The CDR3 covers 14 residues. Germline loops: CDR1 SNHLY, CDR2 FYNNEI. Trimming took 6 bases from V and 3 from J, leaving 11 bases between them. The CDR3 bases are TGTGCCAGCAGGGGGGAGAGATACACCGGGGAGCTGTTTTTT. Translation: CASRGERYTGELFF. Filled out from reference TRBV2 and TRBJ2-2, the complete variable domain reads EPEVTQTPSHQVTQMGQEVILRCVPISNHLYFYWYRQILGQKVEFLVSFYNNEISEKSEIFDDQFSVERPDGSNFTLKIRSTKLEDSAMYFCASRGERYTGELFFGEGSRLTVL.

The rearrangement joins TRBV27 to TRBJ1-1, with D unresolved. Germline V lookup: CDR1 MNHEY, CDR2 SMNVEV (reference sequence). V gave up 3 bases and J gave up 7 bases, with 15 bases separating them. The length of the CDR3 is 14 residues. CDR3 protein: CASSFSRRGIEAFF. The DNA of the CDR3 is TGTGCCAGCAGTTTTTCTCGGCGCGGTATTGAAGCTTTCTTT.

The V gene is TRBV4-2, the J gene TRBJ1-6; no firm D call. Trimming pared 0 bases from V and 9 bases from J, leaving 6 bases between. CDR3 length equals 13 residues. From germline, CDR1 is LGHNA and CDR2 YNFKEQ. The CDR3 here is CASSQESRSPLHF. The CDR3 DNA sequence: TGTGCCAGCAGCCAAGAGTCCCGTTCACCCCTCCACTTT.